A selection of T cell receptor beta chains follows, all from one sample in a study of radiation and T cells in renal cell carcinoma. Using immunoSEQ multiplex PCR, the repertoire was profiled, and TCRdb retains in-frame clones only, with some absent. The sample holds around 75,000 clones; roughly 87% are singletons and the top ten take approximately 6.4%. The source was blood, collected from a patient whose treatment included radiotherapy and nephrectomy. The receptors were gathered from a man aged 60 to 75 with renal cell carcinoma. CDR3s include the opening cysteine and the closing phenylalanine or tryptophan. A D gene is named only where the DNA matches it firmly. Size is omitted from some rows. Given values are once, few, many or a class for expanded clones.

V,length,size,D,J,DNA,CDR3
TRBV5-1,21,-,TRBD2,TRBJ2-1,TGCGCCAGCAGCTTGGTGGTAGCGGGAGCCAGTCAGAGGACCCCCTACAATGAGCAGTTCTTC,CASSLVVAGASQRTPYNEQFF
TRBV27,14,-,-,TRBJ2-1,TGTGCCAGCAGCCCCTCGGACAGCTACAATGAGCAGTTCTTC,CASSPSDSYNEQFF
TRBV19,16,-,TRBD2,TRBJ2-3,TGTGCCAGTAGTACCCCACGGACTAGCGGGAGTGATACGCAGTATTTT,CASSTPRTSGSDTQYF
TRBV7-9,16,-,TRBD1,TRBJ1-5,TGTGCCAGCAGCACCGGACAGGGAGGGAGCAATCAGCCCCAGCATTTT,CASSTGQGGSNQPQHF
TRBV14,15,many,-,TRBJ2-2,TGTGCCAGCAGCCAAGACCGGCCACCCTTGGGGGAGCTGTTTTTT,CASSQDRPPLGELFF
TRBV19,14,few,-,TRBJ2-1,TGTGCCAGTAGTAGTCCCCTCCAGGGCGATGAGCAGTTCTTC,CASSSPLQGDEQFF
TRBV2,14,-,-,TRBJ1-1,TGTGCCAGCAGAGTCTTGACAGGGAACACTGAAGCTTTCTTT,CASRVLTGNTEAFF
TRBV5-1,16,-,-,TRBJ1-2,TGCGCCAGCAGCTTGACGAGCCGGGTAGCTAACTATGGCTACACCTTC,CASSLTSRVANYGYTF
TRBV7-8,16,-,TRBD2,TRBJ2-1,TGTGCCAGCAGCTTATTTCCTAGCGGGACCTACAATGAGCAGTTCTTC,CASSLFPSGTYNEQFF
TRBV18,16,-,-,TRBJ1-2,TGTGCCAGCTCACCACTCCCGGGGGGCGGAAACTATGGCTACACCTTC,CASSPLPGGGNYGYTF
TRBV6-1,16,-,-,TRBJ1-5,TGTGCCAGCATTGAGACAACAGGCAGGCGAGGTTGGCCCCAGCATTTT,CASIETTGRRGWPQHF
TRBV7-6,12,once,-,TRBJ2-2,TGTGCCAGCAGCTTAGGCACCGGGGAGCTGTTTTTT,CASSLGTGELFF
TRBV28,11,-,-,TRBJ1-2,TGTGCCAGCGGCCTGGGCACCCCTTACACCTTC,CASGLGTPYTF
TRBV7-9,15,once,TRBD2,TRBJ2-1,TGTGCCAGCAGCTTCGGACTAGCGCAGTACAATGAGCAGTTCTTC,CASSFGLAQYNEQFF
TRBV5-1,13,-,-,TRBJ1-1,TGCGCCAGCAGCTTGGCCGGCCGCGCTGAAGCTTTCTTT,CASSLAGRAEAFF
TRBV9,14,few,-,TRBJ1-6,TGTGCCAGCAGCGCCACTCCCGGGAATTCACCCCTCCACTTT,CASSATPGNSPLHF
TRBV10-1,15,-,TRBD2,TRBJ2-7,TGCGCCAGCAGTCTCGAGCCTAGCGGGTCCTACGAGCAGTACTTC,CASSLEPSGSYEQYF
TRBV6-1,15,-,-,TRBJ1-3,TGTGCCAGCAGTGAAGAGAGGACATCTGGAAACACCATATATTTT,CASSEERTSGNTIYF
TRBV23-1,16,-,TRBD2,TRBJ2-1,TGCGCCAGCAGTCAATCCGATTGGACTAGCGTGGATGAGCAGTTCTTC,CASSQSDWTSVDEQFF
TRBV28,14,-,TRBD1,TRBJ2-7,TGTGCCAGCCTACCCTCTGGGACAGGGAACGAGCAGTACTTC,CASLPSGTGNEQYF
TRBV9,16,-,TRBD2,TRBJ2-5,TGTGCCAGCAGCGACCCCGGGGAGCGGGATAGGGAGACCCAGTACTTC,CASSDPGERDRETQYF
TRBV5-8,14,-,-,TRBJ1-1,TGTGCCAGCAGCCTTGGGGGTCCCGACACTGAAGCTTTCTTT,CASSLGGPDTEAFF
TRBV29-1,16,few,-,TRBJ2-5,TGCAGCGTTGAAGATGTTGGGGGCTGGGGCCAAGAGACCCAGTACTTC,CSVEDVGGWGQETQYF
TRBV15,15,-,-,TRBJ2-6,TGTGCCACCAGCAGGGACTACTCTGGGGCCAACGTCCTGACTTTC,CATSRDYSGANVLTF
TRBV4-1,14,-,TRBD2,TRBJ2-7,TGCGCCAGCAGCCTGGAGCGGGGCTCCTACGAGCAGTACTTC,CASSLERGSYEQYF
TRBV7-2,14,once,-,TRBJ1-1,TGTGCCAGCAGCTTAGTAGCAGCGAACACTGAAGCTTTCTTT,CASSLVAANTEAFF
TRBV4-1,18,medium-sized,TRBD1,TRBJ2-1,TGCGCCAGCAGCCAGACCGCTGACAGGGGAGGACCCTACAATGAGCAGTTCTTC,CASSQTADRGGPYNEQFF
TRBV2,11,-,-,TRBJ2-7,TGTGCCAGCAGTGATGGCAACGAGCAGTACTTC,CASSDGNEQYF
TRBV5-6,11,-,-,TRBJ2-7,TGTGCCAGCAGCTCCTCGTTGGAGCAGTACTTC,CASSSSLEQYF
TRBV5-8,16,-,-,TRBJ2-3,TGTGCCAGCAGGGTCGAGATGGGGAGTCCCACAGATACGCAGTATTTT,CASRVEMGSPTDTQYF
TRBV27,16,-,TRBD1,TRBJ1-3,TGTGCCAGCAGTGCCGGACAGGGGGCAACTGGAAACACCATATATTTT,CASSAGQGATGNTIYF
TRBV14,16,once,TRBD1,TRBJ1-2,TGTGCCAGCAGTTGGGAAACCGGGACAGGGAAGCTCGGCTACACCTTC,CASSWETGTGKLGYTF
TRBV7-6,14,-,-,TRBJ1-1,TGTGCCAGCAGCTTATCTCCCAGCAACACTGAAGCTTTCTTT,CASSLSPSNTEAFF
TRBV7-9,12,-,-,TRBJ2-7,TGTGCCAGCAGCCTCTCAGGGGAAGTGAAGTACTTC,CASSLSGEVKYF
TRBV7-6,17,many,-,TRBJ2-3,TGTGCCAGCAGCTTAGCATCGGGAGGGGGCCAGACAGATACGCAGTATTTT,CASSLASGGGQTDTQYF
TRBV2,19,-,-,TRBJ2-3,TGTGCCAGCAAGGGGGACTCCCTCTTTGGCCCAGGTGGCACAGATACGCAGTATTTT,CASKGDSLFGPGGTDTQYF
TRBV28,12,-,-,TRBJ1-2,TGTGCCAGCCGGGATCCTACGGTGGGCTACACCTTC,CASRDPTVGYTF
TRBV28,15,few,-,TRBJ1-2,TGTGCCAGCAGGCCCGAACAGGGACGGTACTATGGCTACACCTTC,CASRPEQGRYYGYTF
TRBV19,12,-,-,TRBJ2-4,TGTGCCAGTAGCCCCCGGGAAAACATTCAGTACTTC,CASSPRENIQYF
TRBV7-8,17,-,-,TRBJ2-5,TGTGCCAGCAGCTTAGATTCGAGACAGGCTTTACAAGAGACCCAGTACTTC,CASSLDSRQALQETQYF
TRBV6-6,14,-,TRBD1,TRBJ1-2,TGTGCCAGCAGTAGGGACAGGGGCTACTATGGCTACACCTTC,CASSRDRGYYGYTF
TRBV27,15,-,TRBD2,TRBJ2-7,TGTGCCAGCAGTTTGATCGCGGGAGGGCCCTACGAGCAGTACTTC,CASSLIAGGPYEQYF
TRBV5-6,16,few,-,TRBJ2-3,TGTGCCAGCAGCTTGGGCGGGATCTATAGCACAGATACGCAGTATTTT,CASSLGGIYSTDTQYF
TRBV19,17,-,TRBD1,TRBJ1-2,TGTGCCAGTAGCGATCCGGGACAGCTATTTACTAACTATGGCTACACCTTC,CASSDPGQLFTNYGYTF
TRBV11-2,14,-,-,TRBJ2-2,TGTGCCAGCAGCTTCCGGGGTCACACCGGGGAGCTGTTTTTT,CASSFRGHTGELFF
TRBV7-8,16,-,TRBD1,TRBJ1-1,TGTGCCAGCAGCTGGAAGGACAGGCCCGGCAACACTGAAGCTTTCTTT,CASSWKDRPGNTEAFF